This TCR beta chain stems from a study of cytomegalovirus exposure and HLA in healthy donors. 60 Vbeta and 13 Jbeta primers were used in PCR. The table came from immunoSEQ multiplex PCR; TCRdb's copy has only in-frame clones and leaves some out. The data show some 190,000 clones, 82% seen once. The CDR3 is 14 amino acids. With 4 bases clipped from V and 3 bases from J, the junction kept 2 bases outside the gene matches. CDR1 is SNHLY, CDR2 FYNNEI, per germline. The TCR sequence derives from a man aged 35 to 55 in good health and CMV-seronegative. Sequencing was carried out using PBMCs. The V and J genes are TRBV2 and TRBJ2-7; 11 nucleotides match TRBD1. The CDR3 DNA sequence: TGTGCCAGCAGTGCGGACAGGGGGCTCTACGAGCAGTACTTC. Protein product: CASSADRGLYEQYF.